This T cell receptor (beta chain) was captured by sequencing in a study of T cell responses to AZD1222 COVID-19 vaccine. The study's findings and limits: Baseline antibody screening turned up just a handful of seropositive AZD1222 recipients. Donors, mostly white British, included more females; clonal diversity was possibly underestimated. No repertoire was sampled before or during the peak T cell response, only after it.

About this clone: Its antigen is undetermined.

This CDR3 contains 18 residues. With V trimmed by 0 bases and J by 6 bases, 14 bases remained unmatched. The germline CDR1 and CDR2 sequences are SGHRS and YFSETQ. Using immunoSEQ multiplex PCR, the repertoire was profiled, and TCRdb retains in-frame clones only, with some absent. The profile shows approximately 210,000 clones, roughly 94% of them singletons. This clonotype originated in an adult who received the MenACWY meningococcal vaccine as a control. The specimen was peripheral blood, collected 28 days after the second dose of the MenACWY control vaccine. V gene TRBV5-1 combines with J gene TRBJ2-2, with 7 nucleotides matching TRBD2. CDR3 sequence (DNA): TGCGCCAGCAGCTTGGGACCGGCGGGAGAAGGGCTCGCCGGGGAGCTGTTTTTT. Its protein is CASSLGPAGEGLAGELFF.